This T cell receptor (beta chain) comes out of a study of blood T cell repertoires in COVID-19. At the level of the study: Spain, Italy and the United States supplied samples that represented acute and convalescent COVID-19. PBMCs, B-cell-depleted T cells, or T cells were the source of the cDNA or gDNA that made up the material.

Authors' analysis steps: Reference gene primer amplification gave estimated nucleated cell counts. Sequencing used immunoSEQ multiplex PCR; TCRdb keeps in-frame clones, though not all of them. For V, J and clone size, that table is used; D and trimming come from the DNA. The sample yields about 49,000 clones, 80% to 85% seen once. In germline, CDR1 is MNHEY, CDR2 SMNVEV (reference sequence). The trim removed 5 bases at V and 8 bases at J, leaving 11 bases unmatched. The CDR3 has 14 amino acids. Seattle patients were enrolled while actively infected and followed longitudinally. This receptor was taken from a woman older than 75 with COVID-19, enrolled during active disease. Sequenced input: peripheral blood. The chain is built from TRBV27 and TRBJ1-1; TRBD1 agrees at 7 bases. The chain's CDR3 is CASSPRGRTKEAFF. CDR3 coding DNA: TGTGCCAGCAGTCCCAGGGGGAGGACGAAAGAAGCTTTCTTT.